Reported below is one TCR beta chain. For TCR beta, libraries came from iRepertoire HTBI primers and Arm-PCR of CDR3 regions. Original handling: Sequenced samples collectively carried 60 to 75 TRBV and 11 to 15 TRBJ segments. TCRdb ran MiXCR on the multiplex PCR reads and lists one entry per CDR3 protein. TCRdb's processing, not the study's, gives the V and J calls here. The sample lists about 350,000 distinct CDR3 sequences, about 16% occurring once. The source of the sample is a study of regulatory T cells in long-lasting Graves disease. After removal of 5 bases from V and 0 bases from J, the junction contained 10 bases not matched to a gene. CDR1 MDHEN and CDR2 SYDVKM come from the germline V gene. The CDR3 has 17 amino acids. Time point: newly diagnosed GD, antithyroid drugs for less than 3 months. Generation of the TCR library employed RNA extracted from PBMCs. The data were also submitted as part of a second study, on T cells in Graves' hyperthyroidism and ophthalmopathy. As that report states: No progression to ophthalmopathy during 18 months of follow-up defined stable disease. TCR CDR3 underwent first-round RT-PCR with the HTBI primer set.

The rearrangement joins TRBV28 to TRBJ1-5, with 7 nucleotides matching TRBD1. Material: peripheral blood mononuclear cells (PBMCs), obtained at new diagnosis, from a patient treated with antithyroid drugs. This receptor was obtained from a woman aged 18-29 years with Graves disease. The CDR3 reads CASSLTGDLFSNQPQHF. DNA for the CDR3: TGTGCCAGCAGTCTCACAGGGGACCTCTTTAGCAATCAGCCCCAGCATTTT. Complete variable domain (other parts from reference TRBV28 and TRBJ1-5): DVKVTQSSRYLVKRTGEKVFLECVQDMDHENMFWYRQDPGLGLRLIYFSYDVKMKEKGDIPEGYSVSREKKERFSLILESASTNQTSMYLCASSLTGDLFSNQPQHFGDGTRLSIL.